Below, one T cell receptor (beta chain) is given with its context. In the study's own analysis: Using reference gene primer amplification, nucleated cell counts were estimated. Only in-frame clones appear in the TCRdb table, and some are missing; sequencing was by immunoSEQ multiplex PCR. Clonal size and the V and J genes are those of that table, whereas D and trimming came from the DNA. Counted here are 200,000 to 300,000 clones, about 84% occurring once; the ten biggest clones make up 5.5% to 6.5%. Seattle's cohort entered during active infection and was followed longitudinally. This CDR3 region has 15 residues. V gave up 5 bases and J gave up 0 bases, with 11 bases separating them. Germline loops: CDR1 SGHTA, CDR2 FQGNSA. The sample comes from a study of blood T cell repertoires in COVID-19. Study overall: The study drew acute and convalescent COVID-19 samples from the United States, Italy and Spain. PBMCs, B-cell-depleted T cells, or T cells provided the cDNA or gDNA that made up the material.

The specimen sequenced was peripheral blood. The sequence came from an elderly woman with COVID-19, enrolled during active disease. The chain employs TRBV7-2 and TRBJ2-1; D may be TRBD2 (5 bases). CDR3 in amino acids: CASSQAVSSYNEQFF. In nucleotides, the CDR3 is TGTGCCAGCAGCCAAGCGGTTAGCTCCTACAATGAGCAGTTCTTC.